These 9 T cell receptor beta chains were all obtained from the same sample, sequenced in a study of blood T cell repertoires in COVID-19. Repertoires were generated with immunoSEQ multiplex PCR, while TCRdb's copy carries only in-frame clones and drops some. The sample lists over 150,000 clones; approximately 85% were seen once. Sequencing was done on a sample of peripheral blood. The receptor source for this set is a man aged 60-69 years with COVID-19, enrolled during active disease.

Comment on this clone: An end of the junction differs from the germline gene, which may be a read error. The chain uses TRBV7-8 and TRBJ1-1; 10 bases fit TRBD1. The CDR3 runs 12 residues. CDR1 and CDR2 (germline): SGHVS, FQNEAQ. The CDR3 coding sequence is TGTGCCAGCAGCTTAGTTGGGACAGGGGTAACCTTT. Translation: CASSLVGTGVTF.

CDR3 nucleotide sequence: TGTGCCAGCAGCCAAGGCCGAGGGACAGGAGATTCTGAAGCTTTCTTT. It translates to CASSQGRGTGDSEAFF. The chain employs TRBV7-9 and TRBJ1-1; TRBD1 matches at 8 bases. There are 16 residues in the CDR3. Trimming cost V 5 bases and J 6 bases; bases outside gene matches: 14. Germline V gene data show CDR1 as SEHNR and CDR2 as FQNEAQ (reference sequence).

The genes are TRBV2 and TRBJ2-3, with TRBD2 matching 10 bases. After removal of 4 bases from V and 5 bases from J, the junction contained 18 bases not matched to a gene. CDR1 and CDR2 from the germline V gene are SNHLY and FYNNEI. The CDR3 runs 19 residues. CDR3 amino acids: CASSATLAGADIIIDTQYF. Written as DNA, the CDR3 is TGTGCCAGCAGTGCAACGCTAGCGGGAGCAGATATTATTATAGATACGCAGTATTTT.

The chain uses TRBV7-2 and TRBJ2-7; 10 bases fit TRBD2. CDR1 and CDR2 (germline): SGHTA, FQGNSA. V shed 1 base and J 7 bases; nucleotides not matched to a gene: 4. The CDR3 runs 14 residues. CDR3 sequence reads: CASSLVLAGGEQYF. CDR3 bases: TGTGCCAGCAGCTTAGTATTAGCGGGAGGTGAGCAGTACTTC.

The gene calls are TRBV11-3 and TRBJ2-3; possibly TRBD1 for D (5 bases). Germline assignment: CDR1 SGHNT and CDR2 YENEEA. V lost 2 bases, J lost 0 bases, and 12 bases lay in between. The CDR3 runs to 16 residues. The CDR3 bases are TGTGCCAGCAGCTTATCTGGGCAGGGCAGCACAGATACGCAGTATTTT. It codes for CASSLSGQGSTDTQYF.

This chain links TRBV29-1 with TRBJ1-2, with 7 bases identical to TRBD1. The V and J ends lost 6 bases and 8 bases, in that order; junction bases with no gene match: 9. The V gene's germline CDR1 is SQVTM and CDR2 ANQGSEA. The CDR3 is 12 amino acids. The CDR3 nucleotides are TGCAGCGTCACCGGACAGGTCGAGGGCTACACCTTC. It codes for CSVTGQVEGYTF.

This chain's CDR3 is CASTTGLGQPQHF. The CDR3 DNA reads as TGTGCCAGTACAACAGGGTTGGGTCAGCCCCAGCATTTT. The chain employs TRBV19 and TRBJ1-5; D is possibly TRBD1 (6 bases). Trimming removed 7 bases at V and 6 bases at J, with 13 bases between. The CDR3 sequence is 13 residues long. The V gene's germline CDR1 is LNHDA and CDR2 SQIVND (reference sequence).

This chain joins TRBV19 and TRBJ1-1; 7 bases fit TRBD1. The V gene's germline CDR1 is LNHDA and CDR2 SQIVND (reference sequence). The CDR3 loop spans 14 amino acids. The J segment lost 4 bases and the V segment lost 4 bases, leaving 6 bases of the junction unmatched. CDR3 residues: CASSTHRGGTEAFF. The CDR3 DNA follows: TGTGCCAGTAGTACCCACAGGGGAGGCACTGAAGCTTTCTTT. The full variable domain, rest sourced from reference TRBV19 and TRBJ1-1, is DGGITQSPKYLFRKEGQNVTLSCEQNLNHDAMYWYRQDPGQGLRLIYYSQIVNDFQKGDIAEGYSVSREKKESFPLTVTSAQKNPTAFYLCASSTHRGGTEAFFGQGTRLTVV.

The chain employs TRBV27 and TRBJ2-5; 9 nucleotides match TRBD2. The ends lost 6 bases at V and 0 bases at J; junction bases unmatched: 14. This CDR3 contains 18 residues. Germline CDR1 and CDR2: MNHEY and SMNVEV (reference sequence). The CDR3: CASSPRGLAGSHQETQYF. The DNA for the CDR3 is TGTGCCAGCAGCCCAAGAGGCCTAGCGGGGAGCCACCAAGAGACCCAGTACTTC.